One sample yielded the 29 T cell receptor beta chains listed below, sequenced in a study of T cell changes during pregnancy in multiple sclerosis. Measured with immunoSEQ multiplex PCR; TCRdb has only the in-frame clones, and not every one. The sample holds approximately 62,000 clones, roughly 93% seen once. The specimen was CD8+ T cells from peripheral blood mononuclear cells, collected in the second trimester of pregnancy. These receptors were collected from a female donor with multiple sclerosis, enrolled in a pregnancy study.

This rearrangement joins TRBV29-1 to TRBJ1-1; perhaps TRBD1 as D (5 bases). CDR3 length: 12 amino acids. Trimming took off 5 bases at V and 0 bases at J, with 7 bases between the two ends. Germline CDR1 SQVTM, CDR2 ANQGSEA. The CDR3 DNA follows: TGCAGCGTTCCGGGGGTGAACACTGAAGCTTTCTTT. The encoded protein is CSVPGVNTEAFF.

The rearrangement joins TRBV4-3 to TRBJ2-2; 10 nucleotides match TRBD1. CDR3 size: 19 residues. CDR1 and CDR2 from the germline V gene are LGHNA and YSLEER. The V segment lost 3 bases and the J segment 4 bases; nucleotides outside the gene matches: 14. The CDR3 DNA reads TGCGCCAGCAGCCAGATTCCAGCACCGACAGGGGGCTTCACCGGGGAGCTGTTTTTT. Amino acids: CASSQIPAPTGGFTGELFF.

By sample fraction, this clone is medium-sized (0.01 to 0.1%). The CDR3 DNA follows: TGTGCCAGCAGTTTGGAGGGGAGTCACGCTGAAGCTTTCTTT. Translated, it gives CASSLEGSHAEAFF. The chain recombines TRBV27 with TRBJ1-1; TRBD1 might be the D (5 bases). V gave up 3 bases and J gave up 6 bases, with 14 bases separating them. The germline V gene encodes CDR1 MNHEY and CDR2 SMNVEV (reference sequence). The CDR3 consists of 14 residues.

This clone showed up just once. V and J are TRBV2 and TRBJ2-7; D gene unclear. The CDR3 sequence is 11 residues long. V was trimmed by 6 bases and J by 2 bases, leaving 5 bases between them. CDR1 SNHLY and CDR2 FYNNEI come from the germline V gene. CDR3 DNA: TGTGCCAGCAGGGGCCCCTACGAGCAGTACTTC. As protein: CASRGPYEQYF. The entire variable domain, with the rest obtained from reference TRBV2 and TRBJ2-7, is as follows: EPEVTQTPSHQVTQMGQEVILRCVPISNHLYFYWYRQILGQKVEFLVSFYNNEISEKSEIFDDQFSVERPDGSNFTLKIRSTKLEDSAMYFCASRGPYEQYFGPGTRLTVT.

For the CDR3, the DNA is TGTGCCAGCAGCCCGTGGGGGGGGGACCAAGAGACCCAGTACTTC. Translated: CASSPWGGDQETQYF. This rearrangement joins TRBV9 to TRBJ2-5; 7 bases map to TRBD2. Germline trimming cut 4 bases from V and 0 bases from J; bases unmatched to any gene: 6. This CDR3 is 15 amino acids long. Germline CDR1 and CDR2: SGDLS and YYNGEE.

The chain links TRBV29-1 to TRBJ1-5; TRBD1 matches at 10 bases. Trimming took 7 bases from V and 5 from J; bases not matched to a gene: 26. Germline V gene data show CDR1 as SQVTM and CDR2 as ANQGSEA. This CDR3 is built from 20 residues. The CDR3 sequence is CSALNPVMGQGTRLDQPQHF. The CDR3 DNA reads TGCAGCGCCTTGAATCCCGTTATGGGACAGGGGACAAGGTTGGATCAGCCCCAGCATTTT.

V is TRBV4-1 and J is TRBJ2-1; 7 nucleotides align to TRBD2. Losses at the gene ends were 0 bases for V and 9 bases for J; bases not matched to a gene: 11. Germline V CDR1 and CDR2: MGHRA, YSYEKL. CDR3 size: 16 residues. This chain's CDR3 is CASSQEGGGSPFEQFF. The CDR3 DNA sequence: TGCGCCAGCAGCCAAGAGGGTGGCGGGAGCCCCTTTGAGCAGTTCTTC.

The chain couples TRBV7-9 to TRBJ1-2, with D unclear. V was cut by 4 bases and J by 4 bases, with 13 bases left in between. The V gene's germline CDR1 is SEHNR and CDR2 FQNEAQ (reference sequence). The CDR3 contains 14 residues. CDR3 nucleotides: TGTGCCAGCAGCTCCCGGGGAGGACGCTATGGCTACACCTTC. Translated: CASSSRGGRYGYTF.

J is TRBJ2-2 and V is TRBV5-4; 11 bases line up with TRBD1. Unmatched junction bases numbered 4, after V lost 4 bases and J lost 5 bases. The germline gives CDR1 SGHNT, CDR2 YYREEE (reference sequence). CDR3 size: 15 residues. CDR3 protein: CASSARDRGTGELFF. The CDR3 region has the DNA TGTGCCAGCAGCGCCAGGGACAGGGGGACCGGGGAGCTGTTTTTT.

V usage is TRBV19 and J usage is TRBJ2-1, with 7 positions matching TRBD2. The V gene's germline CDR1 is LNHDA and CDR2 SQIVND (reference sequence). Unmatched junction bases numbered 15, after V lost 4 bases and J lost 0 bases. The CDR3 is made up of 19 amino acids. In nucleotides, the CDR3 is TGTGCCAGTAGTAAATCAGACCTCGCAGCGGGGAGCTCCTACAATGAGCAGTTCTTC. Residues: CASSKSDLAAGSSYNEQFF.

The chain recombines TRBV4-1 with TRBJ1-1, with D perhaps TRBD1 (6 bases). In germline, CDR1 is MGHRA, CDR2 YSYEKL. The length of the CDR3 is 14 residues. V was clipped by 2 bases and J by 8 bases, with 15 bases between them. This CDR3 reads CASSQKTGTSEAFF. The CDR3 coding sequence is TGCGCCAGCAGCCAAAAGACAGGCACTTCCGAAGCTTTCTTT.

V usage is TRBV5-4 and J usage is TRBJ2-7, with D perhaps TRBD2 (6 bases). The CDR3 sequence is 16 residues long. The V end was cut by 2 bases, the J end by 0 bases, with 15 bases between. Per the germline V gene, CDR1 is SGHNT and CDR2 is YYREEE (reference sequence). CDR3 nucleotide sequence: TGTGCCAGCAGCTTCATCGGTCGGGAGAGCTCCTACGAGCAGTACTTC. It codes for CASSFIGRESSYEQYF.

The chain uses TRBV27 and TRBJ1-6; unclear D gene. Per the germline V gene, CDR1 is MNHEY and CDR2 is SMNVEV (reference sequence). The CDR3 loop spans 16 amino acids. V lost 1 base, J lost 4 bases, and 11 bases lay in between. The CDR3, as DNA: TGTGCCAGCAGTTTATACTTCGGAGGATATAATTCACCCCTCCACTTT. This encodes CASSLYFGGYNSPLHF.

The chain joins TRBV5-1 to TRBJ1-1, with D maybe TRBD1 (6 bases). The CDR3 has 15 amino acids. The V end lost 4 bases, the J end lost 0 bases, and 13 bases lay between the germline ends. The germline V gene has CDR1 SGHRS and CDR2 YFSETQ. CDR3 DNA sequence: TGCGCCAGCAGCCTTAAACAGGGCTTGAACACTGAAGCTTTCTTT. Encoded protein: CASSLKQGLNTEAFF.

CDR3 coding DNA: TGTGCCAGCAGCCGACTAGTATTTGAGCAGTTCTTC. This encodes CASSRLVFEQFF. The V call is TRBV28, the J call TRBJ2-1, with D possibly TRBD2 on 6 matching bases. V was pared by 6 bases and J by 9 bases, with 12 bases between. This CDR3 is built from 12 residues. The V gene's germline CDR1 is MDHEN and CDR2 SYDVKM.

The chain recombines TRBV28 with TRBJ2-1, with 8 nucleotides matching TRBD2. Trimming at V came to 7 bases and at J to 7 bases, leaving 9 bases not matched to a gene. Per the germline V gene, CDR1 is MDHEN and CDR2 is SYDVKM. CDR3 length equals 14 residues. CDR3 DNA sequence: TGTGCCAGCACCTCTCGGGGGGGTTCGAATGAGCAGTTCTTC. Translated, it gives CASTSRGGSNEQFF.

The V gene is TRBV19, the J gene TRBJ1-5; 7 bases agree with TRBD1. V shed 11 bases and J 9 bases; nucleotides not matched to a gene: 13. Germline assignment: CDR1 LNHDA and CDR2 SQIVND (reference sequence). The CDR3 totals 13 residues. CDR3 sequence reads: CACHQGGSGPQHF. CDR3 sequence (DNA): TGTGCCTGCCACCAGGGGGGTTCTGGGCCCCAGCATTTT.

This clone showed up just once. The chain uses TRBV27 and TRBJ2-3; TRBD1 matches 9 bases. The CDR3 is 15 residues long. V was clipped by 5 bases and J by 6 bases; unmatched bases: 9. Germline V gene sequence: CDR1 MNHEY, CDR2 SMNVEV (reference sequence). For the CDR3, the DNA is TGTGCCAGCAGTCCCTCGGGACAGGGAACCGATACGCAGTATTTT. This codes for CASSPSGQGTDTQYF.

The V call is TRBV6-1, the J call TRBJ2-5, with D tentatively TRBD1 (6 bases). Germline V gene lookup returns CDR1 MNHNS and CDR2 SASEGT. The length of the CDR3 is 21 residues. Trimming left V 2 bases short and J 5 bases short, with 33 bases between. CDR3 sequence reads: CASSEWVRDSITGMGSETQYF. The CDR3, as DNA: TGTGCCAGCAGTGAATGGGTTAGGGATTCTATAACAGGGATGGGGTCGGAGACCCAGTACTTC.

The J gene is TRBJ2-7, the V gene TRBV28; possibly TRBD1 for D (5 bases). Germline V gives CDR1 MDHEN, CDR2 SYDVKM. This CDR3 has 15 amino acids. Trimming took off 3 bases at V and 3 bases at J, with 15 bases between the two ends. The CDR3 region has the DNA TGTGCCAGCAGTTTGTCCCCATTAGGGGACTACGAGCAGTACTTC. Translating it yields CASSLSPLGDYEQYF.

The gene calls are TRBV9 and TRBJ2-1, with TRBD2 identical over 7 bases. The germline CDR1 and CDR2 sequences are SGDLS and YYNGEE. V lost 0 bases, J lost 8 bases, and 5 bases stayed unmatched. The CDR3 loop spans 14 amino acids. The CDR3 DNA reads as TGTGCCAGCAGCGTAGTCGGGGGGTTGGATGAGCAGTTCTTC. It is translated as CASSVVGGLDEQFF.

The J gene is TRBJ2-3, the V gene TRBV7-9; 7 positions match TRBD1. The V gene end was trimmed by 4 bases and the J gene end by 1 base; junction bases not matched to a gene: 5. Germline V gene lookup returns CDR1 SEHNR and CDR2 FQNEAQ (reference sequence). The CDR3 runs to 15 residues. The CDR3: CASSSFGTGTDTQYF. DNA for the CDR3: TGTGCCAGCAGCTCATTCGGGACAGGCACAGATACGCAGTATTTT.

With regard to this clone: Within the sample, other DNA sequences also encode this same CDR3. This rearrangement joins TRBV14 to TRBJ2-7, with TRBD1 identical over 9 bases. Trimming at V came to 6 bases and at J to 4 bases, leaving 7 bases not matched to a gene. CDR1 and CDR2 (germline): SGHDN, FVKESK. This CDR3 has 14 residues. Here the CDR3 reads CASSPTGGPYEQYF. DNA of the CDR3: TGTGCCAGCAGTCCTACAGGGGGCCCTTACGAGCAGTACTTC.

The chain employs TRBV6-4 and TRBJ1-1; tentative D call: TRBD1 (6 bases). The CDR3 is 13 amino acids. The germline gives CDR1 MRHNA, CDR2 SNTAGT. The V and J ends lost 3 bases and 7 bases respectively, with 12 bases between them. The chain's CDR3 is CASSESGGSEAFF. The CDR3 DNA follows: TGTGCCAGCAGTGAGTCGGGGGGCAGTGAAGCTTTCTTT.

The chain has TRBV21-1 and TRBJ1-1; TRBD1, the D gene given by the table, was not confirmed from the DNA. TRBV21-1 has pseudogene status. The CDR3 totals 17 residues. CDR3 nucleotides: TGTGCCAGCAGCAAAGGCACCCGGGACAGGTTGAACACTGAAGCTTTCTTT. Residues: CASSKGTRDRLNTEAFF.

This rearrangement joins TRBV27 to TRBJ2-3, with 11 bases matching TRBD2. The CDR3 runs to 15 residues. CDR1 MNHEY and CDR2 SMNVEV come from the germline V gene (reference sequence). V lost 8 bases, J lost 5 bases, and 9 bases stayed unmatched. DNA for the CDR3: TGTGCCAGCTCTTTTAGCGGGGGGGTAGGAGATACGCAGTATTTT. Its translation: CASSFSGGVGDTQYF.

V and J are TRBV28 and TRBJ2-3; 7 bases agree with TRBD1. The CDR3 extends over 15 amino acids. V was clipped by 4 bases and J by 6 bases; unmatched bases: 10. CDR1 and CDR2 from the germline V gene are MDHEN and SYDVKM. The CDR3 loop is CASSYDRELSDTQYF. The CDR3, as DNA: TGTGCCAGCAGTTACGACAGGGAATTGAGTGATACGCAGTATTTT. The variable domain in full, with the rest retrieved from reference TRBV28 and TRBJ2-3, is DVKVTQSSRYLVKRTGEKVFLECVQDMDHENMFWYRQDPGLGLRLIYFSYDVKMKEKGDIPEGYSVSREKKERFSLILESASTNQTSMYLCASSYDRELSDTQYFGPGTRLTVL.

The CDR3 sequence is CASSSAGGQETQYF. CDR3 bases: TGTGCCAGCAGCTCCGCGGGGGGCCAAGAGACCCAGTACTTC. The chain links TRBV11-2 to TRBJ2-5, with 8 bases identical to TRBD2. This CDR3 has 14 residues. Germline V gives CDR1 SGHAT, CDR2 FQNNGV. The V segment lost 4 bases and the J segment 1 base; nucleotides outside the gene matches: 2.

The CDR3 loop is CASSAGQALLFF. CDR3 coding DNA: TGCGCCAGCAGTGCCGGACAGGCGCTACTGTTTTTT. The chain has TRBV10-2 and TRBJ1-4; 7 nucleotides line up with TRBD1. This CDR3 spans 12 amino acids. The V segment lost 4 bases and the J segment 13 bases; nucleotides outside the gene matches: 6. Germline V gene data show CDR1 as WSHSY and CDR2 as SAAADI.